This T cell receptor (beta chain) was identified during a study of OX40 agonist ivuxolimab in advanced cancers. The study in broad terms: Ivuxolimab was a fully human IgG2 agonistic monoclonal antibody targeting the costimulatory receptor OX40 (CD134). The purpose of peripheral TCRbeta sequencing was to test whether ivuxolimab changed TCR sequence diversity and led to clonal T-cell expansion. Patients were allowed to have had prior anti-PD-1, anti-PD-L1 or anti-CTLA-4 therapy, and roughly two fifths of the dose-escalation patients had been treated with checkpoint inhibitors. Three dose-escalation patients achieved partial responses, one with hepatocellular carcinoma and two with cutaneous melanoma. The paper covers the monotherapy dose-escalation part of the phase I ivuxolimab trial, which included N of about 50 patients. In the dose-escalation cohort, approximately 83% of patients were male, and the mean age was around 60 years with a range of roughly 20 to 80. Intravenous ivuxolimab was administered to patients every 2 weeks at six dose levels: 0.01, 0.1, 0.3, 1.5, 3 and 10 mg/kg. Of the approximately 53 patients in dose escalation, around 19 had hepatocellular carcinoma, some 15 had melanoma, 9 had renal cell carcinoma and 9 had head and neck cancer.

Genomic DNA was extracted from sorted cells for sequencing of the TCRbeta CDR3 region. The immunoSEQ Assay was used for sequencing of TCRbeta CDR3 regions. Held by TCRdb, this immuneACCESS table contains in-frame sequences only and omits some clones. Under half of the omission traces to an unresolved V gene where checked; the cause of the rest is unknown. For this sample the table gives approximately 55,000 clones, of which around 87% were detected only once. Together, the top ten hold 16% of the sample. This clone was detected only once. What antigen it recognizes has not been identified. No base qualities exist here, and no much larger clone lies one base off it. The trial excluded patients who had a history of autoimmune disease or who were on systemic immunosuppression. Peripheral blood for TCR sequencing was collected from all dose cohorts at baseline, on cycle 4 day 1, and on cycle 7 day 1. Samples came from an open-label, multicenter, first-in-human phase I dose-escalation trial of ivuxolimab. Adults with locally advanced or metastatic head and neck squamous cell, hepatocellular, melanoma or renal cell carcinoma were enrolled in the trial. Before TCR sequencing, CD4+ T cells and CD8+ T cells from peripheral blood were sorted into separate populations.

What the work shows at the level of the full study, not this receptor alone: Antigen specificity was not determined for the clonally expanded peripheral T cells. Low levels of normalized T-cell clonal expansion were also seen in some patients who did not respond. At doses of 0.1 to 3.0 mg/kg, clonal expansion of both CD4+ and CD8+ blood T cells was observed from baseline to week 6. Partial responders in the 0.1-3.0 mg/kg groups had among the lowest normalized peripheral clonal expansion, especially among CD8+ T cells. After ivuxolimab, more expanded clones were found on average in CD8+ T cells than in CD4+ T cells.

The CDR3, from cysteine to phenylalanine, totals 16 residues. The kept DNA is CDR3 alone, 48 bases in frame from the first base. CDR1 SGHNT and CDR2 YENEEA were looked up in the germline V gene. V loses 2 bases, J loses 6 bases, and the germline ends lie 17 bases apart. The sequences come from CD4+ or CD8+ T cells sorted from blood, collected in a trial of the OX40 agonist ivuxolimab. The sequence links TRBV11-3 to TRBJ2-1, with a tentative D gene TRBD1 over 6 matching bases. The TCR sequence derives from an adult with an advanced solid tumor such as melanoma, head and neck, liver or kidney cancer. The CDR3 is CASSLTGSLSGNEQFF. The sequence in DNA is TGTGCCAGCAGCTTAACAGGGTCCCTCTCGGGCAATGAGCAGTTCTTC.